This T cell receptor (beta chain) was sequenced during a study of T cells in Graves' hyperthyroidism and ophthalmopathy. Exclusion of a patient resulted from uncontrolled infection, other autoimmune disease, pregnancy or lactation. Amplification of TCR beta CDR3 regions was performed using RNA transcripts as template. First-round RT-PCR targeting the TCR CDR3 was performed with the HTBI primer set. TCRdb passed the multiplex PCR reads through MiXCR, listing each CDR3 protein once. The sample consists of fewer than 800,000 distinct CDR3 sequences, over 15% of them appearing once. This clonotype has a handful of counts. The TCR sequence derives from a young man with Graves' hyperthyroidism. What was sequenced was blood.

As DNA, the CDR3 is TGTGCCAGCAGCCCTGGGACAGGGGATTTGCCCCAGCATTTT. This gives the protein CASSPGTGDLPQHF. The rearrangement uses TRBV3-1 and TRBJ1-5, with 10 bases identical to TRBD1. With V trimmed by 4 bases and J by 9 bases, 6 bases remained unmatched. This CDR3 region has 14 residues. Per germline, CDR1 LGHDT and CDR2 YNNKEL (reference sequence).